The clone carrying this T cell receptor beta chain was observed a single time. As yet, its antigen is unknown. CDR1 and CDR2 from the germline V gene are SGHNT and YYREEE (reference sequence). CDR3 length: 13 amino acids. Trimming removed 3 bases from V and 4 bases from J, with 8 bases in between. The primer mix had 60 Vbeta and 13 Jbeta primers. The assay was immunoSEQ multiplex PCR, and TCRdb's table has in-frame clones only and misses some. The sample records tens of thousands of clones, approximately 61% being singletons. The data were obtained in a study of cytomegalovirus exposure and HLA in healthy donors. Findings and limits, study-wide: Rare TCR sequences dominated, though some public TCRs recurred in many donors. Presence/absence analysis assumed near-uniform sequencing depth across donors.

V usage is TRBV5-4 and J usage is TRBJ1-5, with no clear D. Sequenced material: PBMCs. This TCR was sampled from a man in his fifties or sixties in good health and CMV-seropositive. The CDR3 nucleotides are TGTGCCAGCAGCTGGGAGGTTAATCAGCCCCAGCATTTT. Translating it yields CASSWEVNQPQHF.